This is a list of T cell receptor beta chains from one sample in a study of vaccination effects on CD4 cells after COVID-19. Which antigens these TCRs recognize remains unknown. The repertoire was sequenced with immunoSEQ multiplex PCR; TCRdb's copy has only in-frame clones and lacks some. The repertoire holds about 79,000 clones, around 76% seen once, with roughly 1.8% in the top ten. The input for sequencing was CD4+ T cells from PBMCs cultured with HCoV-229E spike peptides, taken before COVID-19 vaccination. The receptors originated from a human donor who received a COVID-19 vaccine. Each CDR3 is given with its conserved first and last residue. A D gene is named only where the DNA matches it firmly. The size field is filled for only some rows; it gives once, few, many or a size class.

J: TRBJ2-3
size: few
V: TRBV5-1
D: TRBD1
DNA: TGCGCCAGCACCAGGGGGCGCGGAGATACGCAGTATTTT
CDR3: CASTRGRGDTQYF

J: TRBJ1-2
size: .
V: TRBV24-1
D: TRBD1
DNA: TGTGCCACCAGTGATTACGGACAGGGAGGCGGCTACACCTTC
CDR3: CATSDYGQGGGYTF

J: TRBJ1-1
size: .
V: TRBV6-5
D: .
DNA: TGTGCCAGCGAGCGGGGGTTAAACACTGAAGCTTTCTTT
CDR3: CASERGLNTEAFF

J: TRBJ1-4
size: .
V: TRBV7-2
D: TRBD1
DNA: TGTGCCAGCAGCCTAGACAGGGGGGGAATAGAAAAACTGTTTTTT
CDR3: CASSLDRGGIEKLFF

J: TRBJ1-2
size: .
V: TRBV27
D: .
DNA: TGTGCCAGCAGTTTATCCCCCAATAACAACTATGGCTACACCTTC
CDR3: CASSLSPNNNYGYTF

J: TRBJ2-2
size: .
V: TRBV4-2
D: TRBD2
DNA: TGTGCCAGCAGCCAAGGTATAGCGGGGGGCGCGAACACCGGGGAGCTGTTTTTT
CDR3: CASSQGIAGGANTGELFF

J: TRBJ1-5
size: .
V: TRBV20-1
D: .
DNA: TGCAGTGCTAGAGATCGTACGGCCCAGCATTTT
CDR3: CSARDRTAQHF

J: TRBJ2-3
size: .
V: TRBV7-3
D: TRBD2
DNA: TGTGCCAGCAGCCCTAGCGGGGGTGGGAGCACAGATACGCAGTATTTT
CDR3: CASSPSGGGSTDTQYF

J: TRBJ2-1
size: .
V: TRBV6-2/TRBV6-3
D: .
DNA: TGTGCCAGCAGTTACTCAGGGGGGCCCCTGGGGAATGAGCAGTTCTTC
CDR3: CASSYSGGPLGNEQFF

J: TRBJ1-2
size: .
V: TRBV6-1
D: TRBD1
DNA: TGTGCCAGCAGTGACCTGACAGGGCCGGCCTATGGCTACACCTTC
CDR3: CASSDLTGPAYGYTF

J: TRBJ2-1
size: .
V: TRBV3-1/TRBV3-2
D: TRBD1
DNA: TGTGCCAGCAGGTTCATCCGGGACAGGTCCTACAATGAGCAGTTCTTC
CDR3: CASRFIRDRSYNEQFF

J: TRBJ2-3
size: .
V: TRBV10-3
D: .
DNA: TGTGCCATCAGTGAGTGGGCGGAAACAGATACGCAGTATTTT
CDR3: CAISEWAETDTQYF

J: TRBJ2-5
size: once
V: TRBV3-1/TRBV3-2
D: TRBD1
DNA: TGTGCCAGCAGCCAAGGACAGGGTAAGGGGGAGACCCAGTACTTC
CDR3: CASSQGQGKGETQYF

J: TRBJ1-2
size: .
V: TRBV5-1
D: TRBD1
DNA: TGCGCCAGCAGCACCGGCCCAGACAGGGACGAGGGCTACACCTTC
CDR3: CASSTGPDRDEGYTF

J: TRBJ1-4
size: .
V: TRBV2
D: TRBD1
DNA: TGTGCCAGCAGTTCCCCCGGGACAGGGGCAGCTCAGAGTGAAAAACTGTTTTTT
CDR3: CASSSPGTGAAQSEKLFF

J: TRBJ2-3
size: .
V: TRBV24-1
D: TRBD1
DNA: TGTGCCACCAGTCGCAGGGGGCCGGATACGCAGTATTTT
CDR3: CATSRRGPDTQYF

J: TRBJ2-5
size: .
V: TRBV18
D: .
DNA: TGTGCCAGCTCCCCTACCATCGCGGGATTCGAGACCCAGTACTTC
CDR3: CASSPTIAGFETQYF

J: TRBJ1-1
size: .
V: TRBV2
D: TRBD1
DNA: TGTGCCAGCTTTTACCGGGACAGGGGCATGAACACTGAAGCTTTCTTT
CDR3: CASFYRDRGMNTEAFF

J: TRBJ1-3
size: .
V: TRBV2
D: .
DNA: TGTGCCAGCAGCGACAGCCCTGGAAACACCATATATTTT
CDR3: CASSDSPGNTIYF

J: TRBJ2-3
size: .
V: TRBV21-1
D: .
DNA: TGTGCCAGCAGCAGGGGGACAGGGATTATTGTGCCGTATTTT
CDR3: CASSRGTGIIVPYF

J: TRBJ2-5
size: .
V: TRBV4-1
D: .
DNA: TGCGCCAGCAGCCAAGACCGGTTGATAACCGAGAGGGAGACCCAGTACTTC
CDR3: CASSQDRLITERETQYF

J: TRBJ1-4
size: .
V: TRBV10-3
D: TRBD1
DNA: TGTGCCACGGGACAGGGAGCAACTAATGAAAAACTGTTTTTT
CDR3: CATGQGATNEKLFF